The 18 T cell receptor beta chains below all came from one sample that was sequenced in a study of cytomegalovirus exposure and HLA in healthy donors. PCR used 60 Vbeta primers and 13 Jbeta primers. Some clones are missing from TCRdb's copy, which holds only in-frame ones; the method was immunoSEQ multiplex PCR. The repertoire holds under 200,000 clones, with 75% to 80% as singletons. Sequencing was carried out using PBMCs. The receptors derive from a man aged 45-60 years in good health and CMV-seropositive.

J is TRBJ1-6 and V is TRBV5-1; TRBD1 aligns across 9 bases. Losses at the gene ends were 3 bases for V and 7 bases for J; bases not matched to a gene: 5. Germline-derived CDR1 and CDR2 are SGHRS and YFSETQ. This CDR3 contains 15 residues. The CDR3 here is CASSSDRGGNSPLHF. CDR3 in DNA: TGCGCCAGCAGCTCGGACAGGGGTGGGAATTCACCCCTCCACTTT.

The rearrangement uses TRBV4-2 and TRBJ2-2, with 7 bases fitting TRBD2. Per germline, CDR1 LGHNA and CDR2 YNFKEQ. J gave up 9 bases and V 1 base, and 8 bases lay outside the gene matches. The CDR3 has 15 amino acids. CDR3 protein: CASSQAAGDRRELFF. CDR3 DNA: TGTGCCAGCAGCCAAGCTGCGGGGGACCGCCGGGAGCTGTTTTTT.

This sequence joins TRBV11-2 and TRBJ1-1, with D possibly matching TRBD1 (5 bases). Germline V gene lookup returns CDR1 SGHAT and CDR2 FQNNGV. The CDR3 sequence is 19 residues long. Trimming left V 1 base short and J 5 bases short, with 26 bases between. CDR3 sequence (DNA): TGTGCCAGCAGCTTAGTATCGGCCTTCAGGAGAACAGGCAATACTGAAGCTTTCTTT. This codes for CASSLVSAFRRTGNTEAFF.

This chain connects TRBV28 to TRBJ2-7; D is possibly TRBD1 (6 bases). V dropped 2 bases and J dropped 2 bases, with 16 bases sitting between them. From germline, CDR1 is MDHEN and CDR2 SYDVKM. The CDR3 has 16 amino acids. The CDR3 DNA follows: TGTGCCAGCAGTTTAAACGCCCCCCCAGGGGCCTACGAGCAGTACTTC. Its protein product is CASSLNAPPGAYEQYF.

This clone was found a few times. CDR3 protein: CASRGTSRFEEAFF. The CDR3 nucleotides read TGTGCCAGCAGGGGGACTTCTAGGTTTGAGGAAGCTTTCTTT. This chain joins TRBV2 and TRBJ1-1, with D possibly being TRBD1 (5 bases). Trimming took off 6 bases at V and 8 bases at J, with 19 bases between the two ends. Germline V gene sequence: CDR1 SNHLY, CDR2 FYNNEI. The CDR3 is 14 amino acids.

This clone was counted only a few times. V gene TRBV7-9 combines with J gene TRBJ2-3; 7 bases align to TRBD2. CDR1 SEHNR and CDR2 FQNEAQ come from the germline V gene (reference sequence). With 1 base clipped from V and 6 bases from J, the junction kept 7 bases outside the gene matches. The CDR3 sequence is 15 residues long. In DNA form, the CDR3 reads TGTGCCAGCAGCTTAGGTGGGGGGGGAATGGATACGCAGTATTTT. It yields the protein CASSLGGGGMDTQYF.

The gene calls are TRBV5-4 and TRBJ2-1; D is possibly TRBD1 (6 bases). V dropped 3 bases and J dropped 9 bases, with 16 bases sitting between them. Germline CDR1 SGHNT, CDR2 YYREEE (reference sequence). This CDR3 spans 14 amino acids. This chain's CDR3 is CASSYPGTIAEQFF. CDR3 DNA: TGTGCCAGCAGCTACCCGGGGACAATCGCTGAGCAGTTCTTC.

V is TRBV7-2 and J is TRBJ1-6, with D perhaps TRBD1 (6 bases). The CDR3 sequence is 17 residues long. From germline, CDR1 is SGHTA and CDR2 FQGNSA. V was trimmed by 5 bases and J by 0 bases, leaving 14 bases between them. CDR3 amino acids: CASSPLGQFSYNSPLHF. The CDR3 DNA follows: TGTGCCAGCAGCCCATTAGGACAGTTCTCCTATAATTCACCCCTCCACTTT.

This chain uses TRBV7-2 with TRBJ1-1; TRBD1 agrees at 7 bases. V lost 1 base and J lost 1; bases outside the gene matches: 0. Per germline, CDR1 SGHTA and CDR2 FQGNSA. The CDR3 length is 14 residues. The chain's CDR3 is CASSLDRGNTEAFF. The DNA for the CDR3 is TGTGCCAGCAGCTTAGACAGGGGGAACACTGAAGCTTTCTTT.

J is TRBJ1-5 and V is TRBV7-8, with D tentatively TRBD1 (6 bases). Trimming cost V 5 bases and J 2 bases, with 10 bases left between them. The germline V gene encodes CDR1 SGHVS and CDR2 FQNEAQ. The CDR3 sequence is 14 residues long. The CDR3 DNA sequence: TGTGCCAGCAGCCAGAACAGGGGCAATCAGCCCCAGCATTTT. It codes for CASSQNRGNQPQHF. The full variable domain, completed using reference TRBV7-8 and TRBJ1-5, is GAGVSQSPRYKVAKRGQDVALRCDPISGHVSLFWYQQALGQGPEFLTYFQNEAQLDKSGLPSDRFFAERPEGSVSTLKIQRTQQEDSAVYLCASSQNRGNQPQHFGDGTRLSIL.

Details on this clone: One end of the junction does not line up with germline, which may come from a read error. The chain joins TRBV28 to TRBJ1-3; 7 bases align to TRBD1. CDR1 and CDR2 (germline): MDHEN, SYDVKM. The CDR3 is 12 residues long. CDR3 loop: CASSSGTENPSF. In DNA, the CDR3 is TGTGCCAGCAGTTCCGGGACAGAAAACCCATCATTT.

This clone was observed a handful of times. This rearrangement joins TRBV11-2 to TRBJ2-1; 7 nucleotides agree with TRBD2. Germline-derived CDR1 and CDR2 are SGHAT and FQNNGV. Losses at the gene ends were 0 bases for V and 4 bases for J; bases not matched to a gene: 6. This CDR3 spans 16 amino acids. The CDR3 region has the DNA TGTGCCAGCAGCTTAGATCTGAGGGGACTATACAATGAGCAGTTCTTC. This translates into CASSLDLRGLYNEQFF. The full variable domain, in which reference TRBV11-2 and TRBJ2-1 provide the parts outside the CDR3, is EAGVAQSPRYKIIEKRQSVAFWCNPISGHATLYWYQQILGQGPKLLIQFQNNGVVDDSQLPKDRFSAERLKGVDSTLKIQPAKLEDSAVYLCASSLDLRGLYNEQFFGPGTRLTVL.

This clone was counted a few times. The chain joins TRBV5-1 to TRBJ1-1; possible D gene TRBD1, 6 bases. The ends were cut back, 0 bases at V and 3 bases at J, with 6 bases in the middle. The CDR3 is 13 residues long. Germline loops: CDR1 SGHRS, CDR2 YFSETQ. The DNA of the CDR3 is TGCGCCAGCAGCTTGGGACAGGACACTGAAGCTTTCTTT. Translating gives CASSLGQDTEAFF.

This clone came up a few times. V is TRBV4-1 and J is TRBJ1-1; TRBD1 agrees at 8 bases. The CDR3 is made up of 15 amino acids. CDR1 and CDR2 (germline): MGHRA, YSYEKL. V dropped 1 base and J dropped 4; count of bases not matched to a gene: 5. The chain's CDR3 is CASSQGTGRVTEAFF. CDR3 nucleotide sequence: TGCGCCAGCAGCCAAGGGACAGGGAGGGTCACTGAAGCTTTCTTT.

The genes are TRBV13 and TRBJ2-1; 8 bases match TRBD1. Per germline, CDR1 PRHDT and CDR2 FYEKMQ (reference sequence). The V gene end was trimmed by 4 bases and the J gene end by 1 base; junction bases not matched to a gene: 3. The CDR3 spans 15 residues. CDR3 nucleotide sequence: TGTGCCAGCAGCTCCGACAGGGGATCCTACAATGAGCAGTTCTTC. This codes for CASSSDRGSYNEQFF.

This clone was recorded a few times. This chain joins TRBV6-1 and TRBJ2-6; D not certain. The CDR3 has 14 residues. The germline V gene encodes CDR1 MNHNS and CDR2 SASEGT. The V end was cut by 5 bases, the J end by 0 bases, with 5 bases between. The CDR3 DNA follows: TGTGCCAGCAGTTCCGGCTCTGGGGCCAACGTCCTGACTTTC. Residues: CASSSGSGANVLTF.

This chain connects TRBV7-9 to TRBJ2-5, with TRBD2 identical over 8 bases. The CDR3 runs to 14 residues. After removal of 3 bases from V and 5 bases from J, the junction contained 5 bases not matched to a gene. Germline CDR1 SEHNR, CDR2 FQNEAQ (reference sequence). CDR3: CASSFSAGGETQYF. DNA for the CDR3: TGTGCCAGCAGCTTTTCGGCGGGGGGTGAGACCCAGTACTTC.

This chain uses TRBV19 with TRBJ1-2; no reliable D call. The V gene lost 2 bases and the J gene lost 4 bases, with 5 bases spanning the gap. CDR3 length: 12 amino acids. CDR1 is LNHDA, CDR2 SQIVND, per germline (reference sequence). For the CDR3, the DNA is TGTGCCAGTAGTATATCCCTCTATGGCTACACCTTC. Its translation: CASSISLYGYTF.